This T cell receptor (beta chain) comes out of a study of regulatory T cells in long-lasting Graves disease (dated by TCRdb to the early 2020s). Study-level background: Antithyroid drugs had been taken for less than 3 months by newly diagnosed Graves' disease patients. This study used TCR sequencing and RNA sequencing of peripheral blood to compare persistent Graves' disease patients against newly diagnosed Graves' disease patients. The study was conducted in China and was registered as a clinical trial. TCR sequencing covered approximately 13 persistent and approximately 20 newly diagnosed Graves' disease patients, 33 samples in total. Results the study describes overall, beyond this receptor: As a limitation, the authors acknowledged that the small sample size may reduce accuracy. Sequencing and analysis were limited to the TCR beta chain. A larger number of public clonotypes was shared among persistent patients (more than 2,500) than among newly diagnosed patients (around 970). Compared with newly diagnosed patients, patients with persistent Graves' disease had lower TCR Shannon entropy and fewer highly expanded clones, which suggests clonal expansion. TRBV28, TRBJ1-2 and TRBJ2-5 were preferentially used in persistent disease, while TRBV20-1 and TRBJ2-1 were favored in newly diagnosed disease. Peripheral blood alone was examined, since thyroid tissue, which constituted the primary lesion, could not be accessed.

The library came from multiplex PCR. The instrument given in TCRdb is Illumina HiSeq 4000. TCR beta libraries were built with iRepertoire HTBI primers and Arm-PCR amplification of CDR3 regions. PCR products were gel purified before sequencing. In the source study's methods: Across samples, fewer than 70 TRBV and roughly 13 TRBJ segments were identified and used for gene usage analysis of CDR3 amino acid clonotypes. COPE and FqMerger were used to merge the filtered high-quality paired reads into contigs. Contigs were aligned with BLAST to IMGT TRBV, TRBD and TRBJ reference genes, and CDR3 was defined per IMGT. Clonotypes above 0.1% frequency were classified as highly expanded clones. Repertoire diversity was measured by Shannon entropy, and V-J evenness by the Gini coefficient. A clonotype found in more than one individual was treated as public. The public reads were run again by TCRdb, first through fastp at Q25 and then through MiXCR, and only productive beta chains were kept. Entries that share a CDR3 protein sequence are merged under the most common genes and DNA. None of the V and J calls come from the authors' own analysis; TCRdb made them. In this sample the table shows 450,000 to 600,000 distinct CDR3 sequences, roughly 13% of which occur a single time. Of the sample, 10% falls within the top ten clones.

The germline V gene encodes CDR1 KGHDR and CDR2 SFDVKD. From its cysteine to its phenylalanine, the CDR3 spans 16 amino acids. This entry keeps only the CDR3 DNA: 48 bases, framed from base 1. From V the trimming removes 4 bases and from J it removes 0 bases, while the gene matches leave 4 bases of the junction unaccounted for. Per the publication, the time point label means: newly diagnosed GD, antithyroid drugs for less than 3 months. For both TCR sequencing and RNA sequencing, RNA was extracted from PBMCs using TRIzol. The diagnosis of Graves' disease followed American Thyroid Association guidelines. Patients for the study were recruited at an endocrinology department in Xi'an, China. Each patient gave 8.5 to 9.5 milliliters of peripheral blood, collected in an EDTA anticoagulant tube. Ficoll Paque Plus density gradient separation was used to isolate PBMCs, and no additional T cell sorting was done. RNA quality was checked with an Agilent 2100 Bioanalyzer and agarose gel, and concentration with a NanoDrop 2000.

This clonotype occurred a few times. Its specific antigen is unknown. Within one base of it there is no much larger clone, and no base qualities were kept. These data also featured in a second study, about T cells in Graves' hyperthyroidism and ophthalmopathy. As described in the second report: Stable Graves' hyperthyroidism was defined as no progression to ophthalmopathy during 18 months of follow-up. Hyperthyroidism patients were newly diagnosed, with disease duration under 2 months, and aged 18 to 65 years. Patients with uncontrolled infections, other autoimmune diseases, pregnancy or lactation were excluded. Diagnoses relied on clinical symptoms, serum thyroxine and TRAb, thyroid ultrasound and orbital computed tomography. A first-round RT-PCR of the TCR CDR3 used the HTBI primer set with the Qiagen OneStep RT-PCR kit. Most expanded thyroid clonotypes (frequency above 0.001) were also found in blood, which suggests that blood repertoires may mirror thyroid immune responses. Ophthalmopathy was separated from stable hyperthyroidism by a 13 V-J signature model, with over 85% sensitivity and about 81% specificity obtained in cross-validation and 80%/75% obtained in testing. In validation, progression to ophthalmopathy was predicted by the model with nearly 71% sensitivity and approximately 78% specificity, a median of about 6.4 months before onset. A discovery cohort of around 100 patients, 43 with Graves' ophthalmopathy and approximately 57 with stable Graves' hyperthyroidism, was used to find distinguishing TCR V-J signatures. Whether ophthalmopathy could be predicted prospectively was tested in an independent validation cohort made up of roughly 20 hyperthyroidism patients plus 17 patients who later progressed to ophthalmopathy. The approximately 98 discovery patients were randomly divided into training and test sets at a 7:3 ratio. In addition, the study compared T-cell repertoires in thyroid tissue and in blood from about 6 Graves' hyperthyroidism patients. After sampling, hyperthyroidism patients received methimazole starting at 30 mg daily, and ophthalmopathy patients received high-dose intravenous methylprednisolone. Libraries were constructed in a second round of multiplex PCR, after which size selection and purification were performed. Libraries were sequenced paired-end with 100 bp reads on an Illumina HiSeq2000. Raw data were processed with SOAPnuke, discarding reads with adapters, uncalled bases, mean Phred below 15, or no exact constant-primer or identifier match. COPE v1.2.5 was used to merge high-quality paired reads, and clonotypes were defined as unique nucleotide sequences. MiTCR v1.1 was used to align the clonotypes against IMGT TRBV, TRBD and TRBJ reference segments. Only V-J combinations with frequency above 0.0001, covering approximately 99% of repertoires, were analysed. A TCS score was defined as the ratio between F50 (clonal expansion) and ExV (chaos), using BLOSUM62-based TCRdist between CDR3 peptides within each V-J. Welch's t-statistics and random forest reduced fewer than 600 V-J features to roughly 13, which were used in a naive Bayes classifier (R e1071). Sample size was not statistically predetermined, and blinding of investigators to group allocation was not performed. According to the paper, TCR Vbeta CDR3 sequencing was carried out on more than 120 peripheral blood samples, which came from around 43 ophthalmopathy, 75 or so hyperthyroidism and approximately 17 progressor patients.

This sequence originates from a young man with Graves disease. Donor details come from another sample of the same person, matched by shared clones. The rearranged chain carries TRBV24-1 and TRBJ2-4, and TRBD1 aligns with 8 junction nucleotides. This material consisted of peripheral blood mononuclear cells (PBMCs), taken at new diagnosis, from a patient treated with antithyroid drugs. In nucleotide form, the sequence is TGTGCCACCAGTGACTCAGGGGGCTTAGCCAAAAACATTCAGTACTTC. This codes for CATSDSGGLAKNIQYF.